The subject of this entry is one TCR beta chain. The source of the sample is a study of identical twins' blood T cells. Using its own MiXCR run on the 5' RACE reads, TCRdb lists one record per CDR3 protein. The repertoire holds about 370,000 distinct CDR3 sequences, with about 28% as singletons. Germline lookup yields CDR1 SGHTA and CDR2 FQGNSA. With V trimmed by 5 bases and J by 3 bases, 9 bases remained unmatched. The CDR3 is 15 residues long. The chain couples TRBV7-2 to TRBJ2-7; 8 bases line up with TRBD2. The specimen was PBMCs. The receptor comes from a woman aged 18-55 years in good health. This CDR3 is CASSISGIVLYEQYF. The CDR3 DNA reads TGTGCCAGCAGCATTAGCGGGATAGTCCTCTACGAGCAGTACTTC.